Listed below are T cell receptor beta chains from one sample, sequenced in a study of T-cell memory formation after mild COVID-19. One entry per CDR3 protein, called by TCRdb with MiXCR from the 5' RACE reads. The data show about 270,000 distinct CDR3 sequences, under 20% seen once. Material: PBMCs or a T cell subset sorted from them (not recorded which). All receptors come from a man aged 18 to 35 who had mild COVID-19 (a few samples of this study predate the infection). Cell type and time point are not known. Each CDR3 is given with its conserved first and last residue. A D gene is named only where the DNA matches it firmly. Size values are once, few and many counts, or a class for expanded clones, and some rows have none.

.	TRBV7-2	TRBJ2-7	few	CASSIRRGGGEQYF	TGTGCCAGCAGCATAAGGCGCGGGGGCGGGGAGCAGTACTTC
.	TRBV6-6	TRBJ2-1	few	CASSPGLVRFF	TGTGCCAGCAGTCCCGGGTTAGTTCGGTTCTTC
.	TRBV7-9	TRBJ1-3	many	CASTPDYSGNTIYF	TGTGCCAGCACCCCCGACTACTCTGGAAACACCATATATTTT
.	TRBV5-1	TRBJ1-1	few	CASSLDGANTEAFF	TGCGCCAGCAGCTTGGACGGGGCCAACACTGAAGCTTTCTTT
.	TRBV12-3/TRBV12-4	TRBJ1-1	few	CASRRQATMNTEAFF	TGTGCCAGCCGGCGGCAGGCTACCATGAACACTGAAGCTTTCTTT
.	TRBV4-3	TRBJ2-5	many	CASSHVPVSSGETQYF	TGCGCCAGCAGCCATGTCCCCGTCAGTTCGGGCGAGACCCAGTACTTC
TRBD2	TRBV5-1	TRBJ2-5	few	CASSLAGDYRETQYF	TGCGCCAGCAGCTTGGCTGGGGACTACCGGGAGACCCAGTACTTC
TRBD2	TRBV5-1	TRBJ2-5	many	CASSSNGGGRETQYF	TGCGCCAGCAGCTCCAACGGGGGGGGCCGAGAGACCCAGTACTTC
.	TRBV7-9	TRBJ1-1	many	CASSLGFAGKTEAFF	TGTGCCAGCAGCTTAGGCTTTGCAGGGAAAACTGAAGCTTTCTTT
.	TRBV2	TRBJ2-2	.	CASSEVTVRDGELFF	TGTGCCAGCAGTGAGGTGACGGTCCGGGACGGGGAGCTGTTTTTT
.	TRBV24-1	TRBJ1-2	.	CATSDPGYYGYTF	TGTGCCACCAGTGATCCAGGGTACTATGGCTACACCTTC